This T cell receptor (beta chain) is drawn from a study of tumor-infiltrating lymphocytes in primary liver carcinoma (TCRdb year 2017). Looking at the study overall: The five patients, three men and two women aged 30 to 69 years, had hepatocellular carcinoma (four) or combined HCC and intrahepatic cholangiocarcinoma (one). The five patients had tumors of stage T1-T3 N0M0, with maximum diameters ranging from about 4 to 11 cm. Agilent mRNA microarray profiling was performed on the 20 to 25 tumor region samples to relate TCRbeta repertoire diversity to the local molecular phenotype. Across five regions of each liver tumor, along with adjacent normal tissue and blood, the study brought together TCRbeta repertoire sequencing, expression microarrays and whole-exome sequencing. Repertoires from technical replicates were highly reproducible, with mean shared-clone rates approximately 0.92 and correlation coefficients above 0.95. A total of 35 specimens from 5 patients underwent TCRbeta repertoire sequencing, comprising about 25 tumor regions, 5 adjacent noncancerous liver tissues and 5 peripheral blood samples. Samples yielded roughly 3.65 to 7.5 million productive TCRbeta reads; read depth did not differ significantly between tissue types. The investigation overall reported the following: Only the TCR beta chain was sequenced, which likely underestimates true repertoire diversity because unpaired alpha chains were not captured. Pairs of tumor regions showed greater repertoire overlap (mean around 36%) than tumor-adjacent pairs (roughly 17%) or tumor-blood pairs (roughly 15%), which is consistent with antigen-driven expansion. The top 250 clones made up a significantly larger repertoire fraction in tumors than in blood (p = 0.039). With just a few patients in the study, the authors point out that the findings should be validated in a larger study. Only roughly 8-25% of top clones appeared in all five regions of a tumor, which suggests that tumor-infiltrating T cells are spatially heterogeneous. Because the samples were bulk and unsorted, CD4+ and CD8+ T cell repertoires could not be compared.

Total RNA and DNA were co-extracted from roughly 18-30 mg of bulk tissue with the AllPrep DNA/RNA mini kit, without cell sorting. Surgical resection was performed in China between 2015 and 2016 on about 5 patients with histopathologically diagnosed primary liver carcinoma. At the time of sampling, the patients had chronic HBV infection and had not received any treatment. Five spatially separated regions were sampled from each tumor: the superior, inferior, left-lateral and right-lateral poles, plus the tumor centre. According to histology, viable tumor cells made up more than 75% of every tumor sample. Fresh tumor and adjacent tissue pieces were bisected, with one half stored in RNAlater at -80 degrees C and the other half sent for histology. Using a constant-region primer and ProtoScript II reverse transcriptase, TCRbeta-specific cDNA was reverse-transcribed from about 460 ng total RNA. The TCRbeta libraries were prepared through three rounds of nested multiplex PCR following a slightly modified ARM-PCR procedure. The first two PCR rounds used multiplex TRBV1-TRBV30 forward primers with a Cbeta reverse primer, each for roughly 10 cycles. Sample barcodes and Illumina adapters were attached in a final 25-cycle PCR using Deep VentR polymerase. Before sequencing, amplicons of 200-500 bp were gel-purified using a QIAquick gel extraction kit. An Illumina HiSeq 2500 was used to sequence the TCRbeta amplicons, generating 250-bp paired-end reads. On the authors' methods: Reads were quality-trimmed with Trimmomatic v0.33, and paired reads were merged with FLASH v1.2.11 to recover full CDR3 sequences. V, D and J germline segments were assigned to the rearranged TCRbeta sequences using MiGEC v1.2.1b. Clonotype statistics and Shannon-Wiener diversity indices were calculated with VDJtools v1.0.0. Except for diversity analysis, only the 250 most abundant clonotypes of each sample were used in subsequent analyses to reduce sampling bias. TCRdb trimmed the raw reads at Q25, called clones with MiXCR and kept productive beta chains. Rows matching on CDR3 protein sequence are summarized as one entry with the most common DNA and genes. The V and J calls were determined by TCRdb, not by the authors. This sample is represented by approximately 92,000 distinct CDR3 sequences; 55% to 75% of them were singletons. 9% to 10% of the sample is in the top ten clones.

The CDR3 has 14 amino acids, counting the end cysteine and phenylalanine. Only the CDR3 DNA stays, 42 bases, in frame from base 1. Reading the germline V gene gives CDR1 MDHEN and CDR2 SYDVKM. The junction carries 13 bases between V and J, which are trimmed by 0 bases and 8 bases respectively. Details on this clonotype: It has no known antigen specificity. The input lacks base qualities; no much larger clone sits a single base away.

Material: liver tumor tissue from sampling region 5. The meaning of the sample's cell subset or site label: tumor region T5, tumor centre. The chain was built from TRBV28 and TRBJ1-2, with no confident D gene call. This clonotype was sampled from a woman in her sixties with primary liver carcinoma and hepatitis B virus infection. CDR3 protein: CASSLWENEIGYTF. Read as DNA, the sequence is TGTGCCAGCAGTTTATGGGAGAACGAAATAGGCTACACCTTC.